A selection of T cell receptor beta chains follows, all from one sample in a study of OX40 agonist ivuxolimab in advanced cancers. This table comes from immunoSEQ multiplex PCR, and its TCRdb copy is limited to in-frame clones, with some not included. The sample holds some 86,000 clones, approximately 92% seen once. The sample here was CD4+ or CD8+ T cells sorted from blood, taken in a trial of the OX40 agonist ivuxolimab. The receptors were sampled from an adult with an advanced solid tumor such as melanoma, head and neck, liver or kidney cancer. Each CDR3 is given with its conserved first and last residue.

>TRBJ1-5|TRBV5-5
CASSPAGSSPQHF
>TRBJ2-3|TRBV6-1
CASSDRGQGADTQYF
>TRBJ2-2|TRBV9
CASSVGGYTGELFF
>TRBJ2-3|TRBV19
CASKAGQGYTDTQYF
>TRBJ1-1|TRBV2
CASRETGVDTEVFF
>TRBJ2-3|TRBV7-3
CASSSMGPNTDTQYF
>TRBJ2-2|TRBV7-3
CASSPRVTGELFF
>TRBJ1-6|TRBV2
CASSEEADDSPLHF
>TRBJ2-3|TRBV5-4
CASRLGGVSTDTQYF
>TRBJ1-1|TRBV6-1
CASTTRSGVFTEAFF
>TRBJ2-1|TRBV7-3
CASSLGAGGWNEQFF
>TRBJ2-3|TRBV6-9
CASSTLLRRDFDTQYF
>TRBJ1-2|TRBV5-6
CASSSGWALDYGYTF
>TRBJ2-1|TRBV27
CASRLETVNNEQFF
>TRBJ2-7|TRBV25-1
CATSGTGVSYEQYF
>TRBJ2-4|TRBV4-2
CASSDLTKNIQYF
>TRBJ2-4|TRBV7-9
CASSPQFRLYF
>TRBJ1-2|TRBV28
CASSRDIYGYTF
>TRBJ2-7|TRBV7-2
CASSPEFWHEQYF
>TRBJ2-7|TRBV19
CASSSPSSGSRDEQYF
>TRBJ2-3|TRBV27
CASSPQGGGPDTQYF
>TRBJ2-7|TRBV4-2
CASSQWLAGGRTYEQYF
>TRBJ2-5|TRBV28
CASLGHQETQYF
>TRBJ1-3|TRBV4-2
CASSSGGSGNTIYF
>TRBJ1-3|TRBV4-1
CASSRGTDSSGNTIYF
>TRBJ1-5|TRBV7-8
CASSFSRWGDQPQHF
>TRBJ2-3|TRBV10-3
CAISDLAGDRTQYF
>TRBJ1-5|TRBV27
CASSRNPGASNQPQHF
>TRBJ2-1|TRBV5-1
CASSLRPGPYNEQFF
>TRBJ2-5|TRBV2
CASSVRGETQYF
>TRBJ2-7|TRBV2
CASSEDVRTEQYF
>TRBJ1-5|TRBV6-4
CASGGTGNLNQPQHF
>TRBJ2-5|TRBV18
CASSPPSSLETQYF
>TRBJ1-1|TRBV5-4
CASSSHAGGVNTEAFF
>TRBJ1-1|TRBV5-1
CASSPGQGVEGAFF
>TRBJ1-1|TRBV7-3
CASSPGTGNYGEAFF
>TRBJ2-3|TRBV7-8
CASSLGSGTDTQYF
>TRBJ2-1|TRBV6-1
CASSVGGTEYNEQFF
>TRBJ2-3|TRBV5-1
CASSGTVSTDTQYF
>TRBJ2-3|TRBV15
CATSREGAGVWDTQYF
>TRBJ2-3|TRBV2
CASRPSIRQYF
>TRBJ1-2|TRBV5-1
CASRPDRAGYGYTF
>TRBJ2-5|TRBV19
CASKLAVGQETQYF
>TRBJ2-7|TRBV27
CASSLNERYEQYF
>TRBJ2-4|TRBV19
CASRIDGKNIQYF
>TRBJ1-3|TRBV28
CASSLTAGLRNTIYF
>TRBJ1-2|TRBV4-1
CASSQDERKSYGYTF
>TRBJ1-4|TRBV4-1
CASRTEMGEKLFF
>TRBJ2-3|TRBV4-2
CASSQGSGNLDTQYF
>TRBJ1-4|TRBV9
CASSVGGTGGEKLFF
>TRBJ1-1|TRBV28
CASSQGARLIEAFF
>TRBJ2-1|TRBV9
CASSVGLAGTLRNNEQFF
>TRBJ1-2|TRBV6-5
CASSFTGNGYTF
>TRBJ2-3|TRBV28
CASSSQGPSTDTQYF
>TRBJ2-4|TRBV9
CASSQTQGAKNIQYF
>TRBJ1-5|TRBV2
CASSEMWTGLRNQPQHF
>TRBJ2-2|TRBV5-4
CASSRAVVGVGELFF
>TRBJ1-1|TRBV10-3
CAISSRGTEAFF